The rows below give T cell receptor beta chains drawn from one sample of a study of read filtering for tumor transcriptome and immune sequencing. TCRdb reprocessed the reads via MiXCR and lists one record per CDR3 protein. The data contain 57,000 or so distinct CDR3 sequences, roughly a fifth of them singletons. The sample was a population of CD138-negative cells sorted from bone marrow. Receptors were obtained from a donor at least 40 years old with multiple myeloma. The CDR3 runs from the conserved cysteine through the conserved F or W. D genes are given only for firm matches. Only part of the rows carry a size: once, few, many, or a class if the clone is expanded.

>-|-|TRBJ1-4|TRBV5-1
CASSLSQGAGEKLFF
TGCGCCAGCAGTCTGTCCCAGGGCGCGGGGGAAAAACTGTTTTTT
>-|-|TRBJ1-5|TRBV28
CASSGQTYSNQPQHF
TGTGCCAGCAGCGGACAGACATATAGCAATCAGCCCCAGCATTTT
>few|-|TRBJ1-1|TRBV20-1
CSVPGGDTEAFF
TGCAGTGTACCGGGGGGTGACACTGAAGCTTTCTTT
>-|-|TRBJ1-1|TRBV6-5
CASSDTGTLNTEAFF
TGTGCCAGCAGCGATACCGGGACCCTGAACACTGAAGCTTTCTTT
>many|-|TRBJ1-2|TRBV7-3
CASSNGGDPRGYTF
TGTGCCAGCAGTAACGGCGGAGACCCTCGGGGCTACACCTTC
>large|TRBD1|TRBJ2-2|TRBV11-1
CATRGQGYTGELFF
TGTGCAACCCGGGGACAGGGGTACACCGGGGAGCTGTTTTTT
>many|-|TRBJ2-7|TRBV12-3/TRBV12-4
CASSLENYEQYF
TGTGCCAGCAGTTTGGAGAACTACGAGCAGTACTTC
>many|TRBD2|TRBJ2-5|TRBV5-1
CASSLEPSGSGETQYF
TGCGCCAGCAGCTTGGAACCTAGCGGGAGTGGGGAGACCCAGTACTTC
>-|TRBD2|TRBJ2-5|TRBV9
CPSSVTSGGARQETQYF
TGTCCCAGCAGCGTAACTAGCGGGGGGGCCCGCCAAGAGACCCAGTACTTC
>many|TRBD2|TRBJ2-1|TRBV11-2
CASTTLTSGNVEQFF
TGTGCCAGCACCACCCTCACTAGCGGGAATGTTGAGCAGTTCTTC
>few|-|TRBJ2-1|TRBV7-2
CASSPRLKGSWVWNEQFF
TGTGCCAGCAGCCCGCGGCTGAAAGGGTCCTGGGTGTGGAATGAGCAGTTCTTC
>-|-|TRBJ2-3|TRBV11-3
CASSTRVDTQYF
TGTGCCAGCAGCACTCGGGTGGATACGCAGTATTTT
>many|-|TRBJ1-1|TRBV11-3
CASRPTEGLNTEAFF
TGTGCCAGCAGACCCACAGAGGGCCTAAACACTGAAGCTTTCTTT
>medium-sized|-|TRBJ2-1|TRBV29-1
CSVATGTRNSEQFF
TGCAGCGTTGCTACGGGGACCAGGAATAGTGAGCAGTTCTTC
>few|-|TRBJ2-2|TRBV12-3/TRBV12-4
CASSRDFTGLAGELFF
TGTGCCAGCAGTCGAGACTTTACGGGGCTGGCCGGGGAGCTGTTTTTT
>many|TRBD1|TRBJ1-1|TRBV29-1
CSEQGAMNTEAFF
TGCAGCGAGCAGGGGGCCATGAACACTGAAGCTTTCTTT
>many|-|TRBJ2-2|TRBV21-1
CASTPSTELFF
TGTGCCAGCACCCCCAGCACCGAGCTGTTTTTT
>many|TRBD2|TRBJ2-1|TRBV2
CASRFSGSDNEQFF
TGTGCCAGCAGGTTTAGCGGGAGTGACAATGAGCAGTTCTTC
>few|TRBD2|TRBJ2-7|TRBV3-1
CASSQDPLREDEQYF
TGTGCCAGCAGCCAAGACCCCCTACGGGAGGACGAGCAGTACTTC
>many|-|TRBJ2-7|TRBV7-3
CASSLTGGEQYF
TGTGCCAGCAGCTTAACGGGGGGCGAGCAGTACTTC
>many|TRBD2|TRBJ2-3|TRBV5-1
CASSPGTRTDTQYF
TGCGCCAGCAGCCCCGGGACTAGGACAGATACGCAGTATTTT
>medium-sized|-|TRBJ2-1|TRBV9
CASSGQRSYNEQFF
TGTGCCAGCAGCGGTCAGCGATCCTACAATGAGCAGTTCTTC
>-|-|TRBJ2-1|TRBV4-2
CASSQENSGRNEQFF
TGTGCCAGCAGCCAAGAAAATTCCGGGAGAAATGAGCAGTTCTTC
>many|-|TRBJ2-1|TRBV7-3
CASSKDGSLYNEQFF
TGTGCCAGCAGTAAGGATGGGTCCTTGTACAATGAGCAGTTCTTC
>few|-|TRBJ2-3|TRBV11-2
CASSWTDTQYF
TGTGCCAGCAGCTGGACAGATACGCAGTATTTT
>many|TRBD2|TRBJ2-7|TRBV20-1
CSARDRTSYQQYF
TGCAGTGCTAGAGACCGGACTAGCTATCAGCAGTACTTC
>many|TRBD1|TRBJ2-5|TRBV10-3
CAIRGQGEETQYF
TGTGCCATCAGGGGACAGGGGGAAGAGACCCAGTACTTC
>few|TRBD1|TRBJ1-3|TRBV29-1
CSVGQQSSGNTIYF
TGCAGCGTGGGACAGCAAAGTTCTGGAAACACCATATATTTT
>many|TRBD2|TRBJ2-6|TRBV9
CASSSLPSALAGSGANVLTF
TGTGCCAGCAGCTCACTCCCGTCGGCACTAGCGGGCTCTGGGGCCAACGTCCTGACTTTC
>many|-|TRBJ1-5|TRBV12-3/TRBV12-4
CASSYQGSNQPQHF
TGTGCCAGCAGTTACCAGGGGAGCAATCAGCCCCAGCATTTT
>many|TRBD1|TRBJ2-1|TRBV20-1
CSAYRGSAYNEQFF
TGCAGTGCCTACAGGGGAAGCGCCTACAATGAGCAGTTCTTC
>many|-|TRBJ2-1|TRBV29-1
CSVEPRLNIYNEQFF
TGCAGCGTTGAACCTCGACTGAACATCTACAATGAGCAGTTCTTC
>many|-|TRBJ1-5|TRBV10-3
CAISYSSNQPQHF
TGTGCCATCAGTTACAGTAGCAATCAGCCCCAGCATTTT